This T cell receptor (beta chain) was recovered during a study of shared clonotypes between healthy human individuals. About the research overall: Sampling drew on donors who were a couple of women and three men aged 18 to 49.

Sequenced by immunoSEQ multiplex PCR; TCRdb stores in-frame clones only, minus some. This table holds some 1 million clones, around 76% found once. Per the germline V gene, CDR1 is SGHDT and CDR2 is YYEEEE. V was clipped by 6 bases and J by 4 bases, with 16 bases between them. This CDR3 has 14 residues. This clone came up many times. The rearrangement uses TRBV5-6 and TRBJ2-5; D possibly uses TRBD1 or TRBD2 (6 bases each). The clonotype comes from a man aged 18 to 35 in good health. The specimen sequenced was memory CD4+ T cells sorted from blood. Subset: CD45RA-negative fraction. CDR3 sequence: CASTLGGGGETQYF. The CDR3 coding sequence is TGTGCCAGCACTTTGGGCGGAGGGGGAGAGACCCAGTACTTC.